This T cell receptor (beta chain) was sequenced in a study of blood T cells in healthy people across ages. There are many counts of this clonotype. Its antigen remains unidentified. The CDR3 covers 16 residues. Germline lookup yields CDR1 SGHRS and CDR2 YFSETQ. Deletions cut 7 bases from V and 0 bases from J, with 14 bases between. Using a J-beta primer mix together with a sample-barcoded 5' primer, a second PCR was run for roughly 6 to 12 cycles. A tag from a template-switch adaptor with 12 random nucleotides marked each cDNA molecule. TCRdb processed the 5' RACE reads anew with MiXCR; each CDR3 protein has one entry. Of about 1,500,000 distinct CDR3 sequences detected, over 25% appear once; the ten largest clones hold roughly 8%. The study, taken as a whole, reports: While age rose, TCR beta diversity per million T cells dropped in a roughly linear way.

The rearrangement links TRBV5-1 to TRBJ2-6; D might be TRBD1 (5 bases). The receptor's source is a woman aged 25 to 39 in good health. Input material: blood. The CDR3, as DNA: TGCGCCAGCTATAAGGACACCCGCTCTGGGGCCAACGTCCTGACTTTC. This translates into CASYKDTRSGANVLTF.